This T cell receptor (beta chain) stems from a study of shared clonotypes between healthy human individuals. Around 200 ng DNA, approximately 30,000 T cell genomes, went into each sorted-subset replicate PCR. Clones were read by immunoSEQ multiplex PCR, and TCRdb kept only the in-frame ones, dropping some. The data contain millions of clones, more than 80% of them singletons. In germline, CDR1 is SQVTM, CDR2 ANQGSEA. The CDR3 loop spans 16 amino acids. Trimming took 5 bases from V and 1 from J; bases not matched to a gene: 12. Study-level points and caveats: It was the non-shared clonotypes that had lower generation probabilities than clonotypes shared by all four donors. Rarefaction curves obtained for sorted subsets showed sequencing incomplete despite large depth.

Worth noting for this clone: Its antigen is still unknown.

Sequencing was performed on naive CD4+ T cells from PBMCs. Subset here: CD45RA+ positively selected. The rearrangement joins TRBV29-1 to TRBJ2-3; 7 bases map to TRBD1. The receptor was isolated from a man younger than 35 in good health. Some clones in this sample may be carry-over from other donors' samples. The CDR3, as DNA: TGCAGCGTTCAGGGGGTAGATGGGGGCGGCACAGATACGCAGTATTTT. Amino acid sequence: CSVQGVDGGGTDTQYF.